This T cell receptor (beta chain) appears in the sequencing data of a study of blood T cell repertoires in COVID-19. As for the study in general: Sites across the United States, Italy and Spain contributed samples from acute and convalescent COVID-19. Sample material is recorded as cDNA or gDNA derived from T cells, B-cell-depleted T cells, or PBMCs.

Sequencing was performed with immunoSEQ multiplex PCR; in TCRdb, only in-frame clones are kept and a portion is missing. This table has about 310,000 clones, roughly 84% appearing once. The sequenced material came from peripheral blood. The source of this sequence is a man in his fifties or sixties with active or convalescent COVID-19.

The CDR3 nucleotides are TGTGCCAGCTCAGAACAGGGAGTTGCTGGAAACACCATATATTTT. As protein: CASSEQGVAGNTIYF. The chain employs TRBV18 and TRBJ1-3; weak D call: TRBD1 (6 bases). The CDR3 extends over 15 amino acids. The germline CDR1 and CDR2 sequences are KGHSH and LQKENI. V was pared by 5 bases and J by 2 bases, with 13 bases between.